A single sample gave rise to the 26 T cell receptor beta chains below, sequenced in a study of blood T cell repertoires in COVID-19 (dated by TCRdb to about 2020). Libraries were constructed by the immunoSEQ multiplex PCR assay. In TCRdb, the immuneACCESS table is reduced to in-frame sequences with V and J assigned. These tables do not hold every clone; where another copy was compared, an unresolved V gene accounts for under half, and the others remain unexplained. For this sample the table gives about 72,000 clones, of which more than 75% were detected only once. About a tenth of the sample belongs to the ten largest clones. Sequencing was performed on peripheral blood. All receptors derive from a man in his 70s with active or convalescent COVID-19.

The CDR3 DNA follows: TGTGCCAGCTCTCCTGGAGCGGGATGGAGCACAGATACGCAGTATTTT. This encodes CASSPGAGWSTDTQYF. The chain employs TRBV18 and TRBJ2-3; 7 bases are a match to TRBD2. The CDR3 is 16 residues long. Germline CDR1 and CDR2: KGHSH and LQKENI. The junction had 9 bases not matched to a gene; V was cut back by 6 bases and J by 0 bases.

V gene TRBV7-3 combines with J gene TRBJ2-2; no definite D call. The CDR3 consists of 14 residues. The V and J ends lost 3 bases and 4 bases respectively, with 9 bases between them. Germline CDR1 is SGHTA and CDR2 is FQGTGA. The CDR3 sequence is CASSFTGATGELFF. DNA for the CDR3: TGTGCCAGCAGCTTTACGGGTGCCACCGGGGAGCTGTTTTTT.

The rearrangement links TRBV10-3 to TRBJ2-1; 10 nucleotides agree with TRBD2. CDR3 length equals 16 residues. CDR1 and CDR2 from the germline V gene are ENHRY and SYGVKD. V dropped 4 bases and J dropped 3; count of bases not matched to a gene: 6. The DNA for the CDR3 is TGTGCCATCAGTGGGGCTAGCGGGAGTATCTACAATGAGCAGTTCTTC. This translates into CAISGASGSIYNEQFF.

The chain carries TRBV27 and TRBJ2-7; D unresolved. Per the germline V gene, CDR1 is MNHEY and CDR2 is SMNVEV (reference sequence). Trimming cost V 0 bases and J 4 bases, with 16 bases left between them. The CDR3 has 16 amino acids. CDR3 residues: CASSLSVSGTGYEQYF. In DNA, the CDR3 is TGTGCCAGCAGTTTATCGGTTTCGGGTACGGGTTACGAGCAGTACTTC.

The chain has TRBV27 and TRBJ2-1, with 14 bases identical to TRBD2. J was trimmed by 9 bases and V by 6 bases; bases with no gene match: 10. From germline, CDR1 is MNHEY and CDR2 SMNVEV (reference sequence). The CDR3 consists of 16 residues. The DNA for the CDR3 is TGTGCCAGCAGCTTGACTAGCGGGAGGGTTGGTGCTGAGCAGTTCTTC. This codes for CASSLTSGRVGAEQFF.

This clone was observed a few times. The genes are TRBV5-1 and TRBJ2-1; D is ambiguous. The CDR3 consists of 14 residues. Germline V CDR1 and CDR2: SGHRS, YFSETQ. Trimming cost V 0 bases and J 2 bases, with 6 bases left between them. CDR3 in amino acids: CASSLAPAYNEQFF. The CDR3 bases are TGCGCCAGCAGCTTGGCCCCCGCCTACAATGAGCAGTTCTTC.

This chain joins TRBV5-1 and TRBJ1-2; D call uncertain. Trimming removed 4 bases at V and 6 bases at J, with 13 bases between. There are 13 residues in the CDR3. CDR1 and CDR2 (germline): SGHRS, YFSETQ. The CDR3 nucleotides read TGCGCCAGCAGCACGACCGGTCAGGATGGCTACACCTTC. This encodes CASSTTGQDGYTF.

This chain links TRBV6-1 with TRBJ2-2; 12 bases are a match to TRBD2. The V segment lost 2 bases and the J segment 4 bases; nucleotides outside the gene matches: 2. Germline CDR1 reads MNHNS; CDR2 reads SASEGT. The CDR3 totals 16 residues. The DNA of the CDR3 is TGTGCCAGCAGTGAATCTAGCGGGAGGGTCACCGGGGAGCTGTTTTTT. It codes for CASSESSGRVTGELFF.

This clone has just one count. The chain links TRBV7-9 to TRBJ2-2, with TRBD2 identical over 8 bases. The CDR3 totals 19 residues. V lost 5 bases, J lost 0 bases, and 14 bases stayed unmatched. Looked up from germline, CDR1 is SEHNR and CDR2 is FQNEAQ (reference sequence). The CDR3 DNA follows: TGTGCCAGCAGCCATACCGGACTAGCCCAAGGATCGAACACCGGGGAGCTGTTTTTT. Protein product: CASSHTGLAQGSNTGELFF.

V is TRBV9 and J is TRBJ2-5; maybe TRBD2 (5 bases). CDR1 is SGDLS, CDR2 YYNGEE, per germline. The length of the CDR3 is 16 residues. V lost 1 base and J 4 bases, leaving 17 bases between the germline ends. The CDR3 here is CASSVMMGAMGETQYF. The CDR3 coding sequence is TGTGCCAGCAGCGTAATGATGGGAGCGATGGGAGAGACCCAGTACTTC.

This clone came up once. The V call is TRBV29-1, the J call TRBJ1-4; TRBD1 is a possible D gene (6 bases). The V and J ends lost 7 bases and 1 base respectively, with 13 bases between them. CDR3 size: 14 residues. The germline V gene has CDR1 SQVTM and CDR2 ANQGSEA. CDR3 sequence: CSASEGGTNEKLFF. The CDR3 nucleotides are TGCAGCGCTTCGGAAGGGGGAACTAATGAAAAACTGTTTTTT.

The CDR3 sequence is CASSKNPLMLAGVLYEQYF. Here the CDR3 DNA reads TGTGCCAGCAGCAAAAACCCTTTGATGCTCGCGGGAGTACTCTACGAGCAGTACTTC. The chain recombines TRBV21-1 with TRBJ2-7; the tabulated D call, TRBD2, remains unverified against the DNA. TRBV21-1 is classified as a pseudogene. This CDR3 spans 19 amino acids.

The chain recombines TRBV24-1 with TRBJ2-3, with D unclear. Trimming took off 1 base at V and 0 bases at J, with 7 bases between the two ends. The CDR3 loop spans 15 amino acids. Per germline, CDR1 KGHDR and CDR2 SFDVKD. The CDR3 here is CATSDFGSSTDTQYF. CDR3 DNA: TGTGCCACCAGTGATTTTGGCAGTAGCACAGATACGCAGTATTTT.

V and J are TRBV7-9 and TRBJ2-5, with 12 positions matching TRBD2. This CDR3 region has 17 residues. The germline V gene encodes CDR1 SEHNR and CDR2 FQNEAQ (reference sequence). Germline trimming cut 5 bases from V and 1 base from J; bases unmatched to any gene: 8. The CDR3 DNA reads as TGTGCCAGCAGCCGCGGGCTAGCGGGAGGGGGCCAAGAGACCCAGTACTTC. This translates into CASSRGLAGGGQETQYF.

This clone was observed a single time. The chain carries TRBV5-1 and TRBJ1-3; D gene unclear. V was clipped by 4 bases and J by 2 bases, with 16 bases between them. The CDR3 covers 16 residues. Germline V gene sequence: CDR1 SGHRS, CDR2 YFSETQ. The CDR3 region is CASSLAPNPTGNTIYF. The CDR3 bases are TGCGCCAGCAGCCTAGCCCCGAACCCTACTGGAAACACCATATATTTT.

V and J are TRBV5-1 and TRBJ2-1, with 7 bases identical to TRBD1. CDR3 size: 16 residues. V gave up 4 bases and J gave up 0 bases; unmatched junction bases: 7. CDR1 and CDR2 from the germline V gene are SGHRS and YFSETQ. CDR3 residues: CASSRSQGSSYNEQFF. CDR3 DNA sequence: TGCGCCAGCAGCCGATCACAGGGGTCCTCCTACAATGAGCAGTTCTTC.

This chain connects TRBV15 to TRBJ2-1; weak D call: TRBD2 (5 bases). V lost 0 bases to trimming and J lost 12 bases, with 18 bases between them. Germline assignment: CDR1 LNHNV and CDR2 YYDKDF (reference sequence). This CDR3 is 15 amino acids long. The CDR3 region has the DNA TGTGCCACCAGCAGAGATGGAACTTTCGGGATGGTGCAGTTCTTC. Its translation: CATSRDGTFGMVQFF. The variable domain in full, completed from reference TRBV15 and TRBJ2-1, reads DAMVIQNPRYQVTQFGKPVTLSCSQTLNHNVMYWYQQKSSQAPKLLFHYYDKDFNNEADTPDNFQSRRPNTSFCFLDIRSPGLGDTAMYLCATSRDGTFGMVQFFGPGTRLTVL.

This chain links TRBV27 with TRBJ1-2; 10 bases match TRBD1. Trimming cost V 6 bases and J 3 bases; bases outside gene matches: 4. Germline V lookup: CDR1 MNHEY, CDR2 SMNVEV (reference sequence). The CDR3 extends over 14 amino acids. The CDR3 protein is CASRGTGVHYGYTF. As DNA, the CDR3 is TGTGCCAGCAGGGGGACAGGGGTTCACTATGGCTACACCTTC.

The gene calls are TRBV5-4 and TRBJ2-7, with 7 bases lining up with TRBD1. J gave up 1 base and V 4 bases, and 5 bases lay outside the gene matches. Germline CDR1 reads SGHNT; CDR2 reads YYREEE (reference sequence). The CDR3 spans 14 residues. The CDR3 sequence is CASSAGTDSYEQYF. The CDR3 bases are TGTGCCAGCAGCGCCGGGACAGATTCCTACGAGCAGTACTTC.

This clone was recorded once. The chain couples TRBV19 to TRBJ1-1, with 8 bases aligning to TRBD1. V was pared by 6 bases and J by 4 bases, with 7 bases of the junction left unmatched. This CDR3 has 14 residues. Germline V gene lookup returns CDR1 LNHDA and CDR2 SQIVND (reference sequence). CDR3 DNA: TGTGCCAGTAGGACCCTTGACAGGGGCACTGAAGCTTTCTTT. Translation: CASRTLDRGTEAFF.

The J gene is TRBJ1-4, the V gene TRBV19; a possible D gene is TRBD1 (5 bases). The CDR3 is 15 amino acids. CDR1 is LNHDA and CDR2 is SQIVND in the germline V gene (reference sequence). The V end lost 3 bases, the J end lost 8 bases, and 16 bases lay between the germline ends. CDR3: CASSIFDRSGEKLFF. In nucleotides, the CDR3 is TGTGCCAGTAGTATTTTCGACAGATCGGGCGAAAAACTGTTTTTT.

V is TRBV7-2 and J is TRBJ2-3, with 13 bases aligning to TRBD2. This CDR3 is 16 amino acids long. The trim removed 5 bases at V and 4 bases at J, leaving 6 bases unmatched. Germline assignment: CDR1 SGHTA and CDR2 FQGNSA. The CDR3: CASSARLAGGADTQYF. The CDR3 region has the DNA TGTGCCAGCAGCGCGCGACTAGCGGGAGGCGCAGATACGCAGTATTTT.

This chain joins TRBV6-2 or TRBV6-3 and TRBJ1-4; the D gene is possibly TRBD1 (5 bases). Looked up from germline, CDR1 is MNHEY and CDR2 is SVGEGT. The germline V and J ends were trimmed by 0 bases and 0 bases, with 8 bases remaining between them. The CDR3 runs 16 residues. The CDR3 is CASSYSSGATNEKLFF. In DNA, the CDR3 is TGTGCCAGCAGTTACTCCTCGGGGGCAACTAATGAAAAACTGTTTTTT.

J is TRBJ2-2 and V is TRBV5-5, with 9 bases lining up with TRBD2. The junction had 10 bases not matched to a gene; V was cut back by 4 bases and J by 0 bases. The CDR3 length is 18 residues. CDR1 SGHKS and CDR2 YYEKEE come from the germline V gene (reference sequence). CDR3 coding DNA: TGTGCCAGCAGCGCCCCACCGGGACTAGCAACGAACACCGGGGAGCTGTTTTTT. It specifies CASSAPPGLATNTGELFF.

V is TRBV21-1 and J is TRBJ2-3; TRBD1, the table's D call, lacks a check against the DNA. TRBV21-1 constitutes a pseudogene. The CDR3 is 16 amino acids. CDR3 amino acids: CASSKVKGQSTDTQYF. In DNA form, the CDR3 reads TGTGCCAGCAGCAAAGTGAAAGGACAGAGCACAGATACGCAGTATTTT.

A few counts support this clone. The rearrangement links TRBV5-1 to TRBJ1-6; 12 bases are a match to TRBD1. Germline V gene lookup returns CDR1 SGHRS and CDR2 YFSETQ. With V trimmed by 2 bases and J by 7 bases, 7 bases remained unmatched. This CDR3 has 17 amino acids. CDR3 sequence: CASSLPRGTGGNSPLHF. CDR3 DNA: TGCGCCAGCAGCTTACCAAGAGGGACAGGGGGCAATTCACCCCTCCACTTT.